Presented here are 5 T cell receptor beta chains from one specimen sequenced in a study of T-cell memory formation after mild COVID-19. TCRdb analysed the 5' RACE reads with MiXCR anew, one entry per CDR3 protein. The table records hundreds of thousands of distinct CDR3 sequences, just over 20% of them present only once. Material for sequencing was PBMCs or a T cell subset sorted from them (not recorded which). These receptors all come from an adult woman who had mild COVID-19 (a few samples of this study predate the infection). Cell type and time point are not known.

DNA of the CDR3: TGTGCCAGCACGAAACCGGGACAGGGGCCAATCTATGGCTACACCTTC. Protein: CASTKPGQGPIYGYTF. The gene calls are TRBV6-2 or TRBV6-3 and TRBJ1-2, with TRBD1 matching over 10 bases. The V and J ends lost 7 bases and 4 bases, in that order; junction bases with no gene match: 12. Germline CDR1 is MNHEY and CDR2 is SVGEGT. This CDR3 is 16 amino acids long.

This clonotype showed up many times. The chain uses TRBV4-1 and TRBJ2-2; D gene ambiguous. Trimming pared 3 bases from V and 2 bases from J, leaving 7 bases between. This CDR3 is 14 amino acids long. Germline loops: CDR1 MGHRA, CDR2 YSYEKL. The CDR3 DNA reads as TGCGCCAGCAGCCATTACAGTAACACCGGGGAGCTGTTTTTT. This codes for CASSHYSNTGELFF.

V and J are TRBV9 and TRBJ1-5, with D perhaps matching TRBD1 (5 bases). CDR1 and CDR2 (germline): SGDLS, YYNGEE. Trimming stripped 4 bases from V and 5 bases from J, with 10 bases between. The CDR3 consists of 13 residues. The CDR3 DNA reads TGTGCCAGCAGCCAGAGGGGAGATCAGCCCCAGCATTTT. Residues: CASSQRGDQPQHF.

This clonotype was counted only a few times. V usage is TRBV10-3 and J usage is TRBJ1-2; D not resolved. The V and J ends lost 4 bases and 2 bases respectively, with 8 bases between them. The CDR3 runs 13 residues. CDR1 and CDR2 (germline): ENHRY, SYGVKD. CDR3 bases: TGTGCCATCAGTGGGGCTGGGAACTATGGCTACACCTTC. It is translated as CAISGAGNYGYTF.

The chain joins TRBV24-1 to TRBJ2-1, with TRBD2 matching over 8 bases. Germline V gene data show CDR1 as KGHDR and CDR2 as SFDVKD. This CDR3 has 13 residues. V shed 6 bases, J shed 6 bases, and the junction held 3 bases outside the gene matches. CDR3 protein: CATSREGLNEQFF. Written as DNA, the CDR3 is TGTGCCACCAGTCGGGAGGGCCTCAATGAGCAGTTCTTC.